This note documents a single T cell receptor beta chain sequence. This entry comes from a study of shared T cell receptors in the human thymus. Clones were read by immunoSEQ multiplex PCR, and TCRdb kept only the in-frame ones, dropping some. The sample has hundreds of thousands of clones; 70% to 90% are singletons. Germline CDR1 reads PRHDT; CDR2 reads FYEKMQ (reference sequence). The V gene lost 3 bases and the J gene lost 2 bases, with 11 bases spanning the gap. The CDR3 has 15 amino acids. A further study also used this sample, focusing on human thymus T cells. That source notes: Thymic resections from corrective heart surgery supplied the tissue. Related research found strongly overlapping thymic repertoires in unrelated individuals.

The receptor's source is a boy younger than two with a congenital heart defect. The chain is built from TRBV13 and TRBJ2-1; weak D call: TRBD2 (6 bases). Input material: thymocytes. The CDR3, as DNA: TGTGCCAGCAGCTTTTGGCGGGGACCCTACAATGAGCAGTTCTTC. Translation gives CASSFWRGPYNEQFF.